A selection of T cell receptor beta chains follows, all from one sample in a study of T cell repertoires in cytomegalovirus infection. TCRdb passed the reads through MiXCR, listing each CDR3 protein once. Of roughly 300,000 distinct CDR3 sequences listed, approximately 9.5% are singletons. Sequences were obtained from PBMCs. The receptor source for this set is a human donor in good health (CMV status not recorded). Some clones in this sample may be carry-over from other donors' samples. CDR3s include the opening cysteine and the closing phenylalanine or tryptophan. A D gene is named only where the DNA matches it firmly. Expanded clones get a size class; other rows say once, few or many, or leave the size out.

abundance: NA; j_gene: TRBJ2-1; d_gene: TRBD2; v_gene: TRBV7-2; CDR3aa: CASSLAQTSGRNEQFF; CDR3nt: TGTGCCAGCAGCTTAGCGCAGACTAGCGGGAGGAATGAGCAGTTCTTC
abundance: few; j_gene: TRBJ2-1; d_gene: NA; v_gene: TRBV19; CDR3aa: CASSPPSSEQFF; CDR3nt: TGTGCCAGTAGTCCCCCAAGCAGTGAGCAGTTCTTC
abundance: few; j_gene: TRBJ2-3; d_gene: NA; v_gene: TRBV20-1; CDR3aa: CSASSSSSRGTDTQYF; CDR3nt: TGCAGTGCTAGCTCGAGCAGCTCTCGGGGCACAGATACGCAGTATTTT
abundance: NA; j_gene: TRBJ2-1; d_gene: TRBD2; v_gene: TRBV7-2; CDR3aa: CASSISGRTYNEQFF; CDR3nt: TGTGCCAGCAGCATAAGCGGGAGAACCTACAATGAGCAGTTCTTC
abundance: few; j_gene: TRBJ1-1; d_gene: NA; v_gene: TRBV3-1; CDR3aa: CASSRLGAMNTEAFF; CDR3nt: TGTGCCAGCAGCCGTTTGGGGGCCATGAACACTGAAGCTTTCTTT
abundance: NA; j_gene: TRBJ2-5; d_gene: NA; v_gene: TRBV10-3; CDR3aa: CAISVRGAGETQYF; CDR3nt: TGTGCCATCAGTGTCCGGGGGGCCGGAGAGACCCAGTACTTC
abundance: few; j_gene: TRBJ1-2; d_gene: NA; v_gene: TRBV28; CDR3aa: CASSPPGWVYGYTF; CDR3nt: TGTGCCAGCAGTCCCCCCGGCTGGGTCTATGGCTACACCTTC
abundance: NA; j_gene: TRBJ2-1; d_gene: NA; v_gene: TRBV18; CDR3aa: CASSPKNEQFF; CDR3nt: TGTGCCAGCTCACCTAAGAATGAGCAGTTCTTC
abundance: NA; j_gene: TRBJ2-4; d_gene: TRBD1; v_gene: TRBV18; CDR3aa: CASSPWGQAGKNIQYF; CDR3nt: TGTGCCAGCTCACCGTGGGGACAGGCGGGCAAAAACATTCAGTACTTC
abundance: NA; j_gene: TRBJ2-5; d_gene: TRBD2; v_gene: TRBV11-2; CDR3aa: CASSLRGLAGGHQETQYF; CDR3nt: TGTGCCAGCAGCCTCCGGGGACTAGCGGGAGGGCATCAAGAGACCCAGTACTTC
abundance: NA; j_gene: TRBJ2-1; d_gene: TRBD2; v_gene: TRBV20-1; CDR3aa: CSALSGSSYNEQFF; CDR3nt: TGCAGTGCTCTCAGCGGGAGCTCCTACAATGAGCAGTTCTTC
abundance: many; j_gene: TRBJ2-7; d_gene: TRBD1; v_gene: TRBV28; CDR3aa: CASSGGRQGSYEQYF; CDR3nt: TGTGCCAGCAGTGGCGGACGACAGGGTTCCTACGAGCAGTACTTC
abundance: many; j_gene: TRBJ2-1; d_gene: TRBD2; v_gene: TRBV7-9; CDR3aa: CASQLAGSTHEQFF; CDR3nt: TGTGCCAGCCAACTAGCGGGGTCTACACATGAGCAGTTCTTC
abundance: NA; j_gene: TRBJ2-5; d_gene: TRBD2; v_gene: TRBV19; CDR3aa: CASSIPGRPSLETQYF; CDR3nt: TGTGCCAGTAGTATTCCCGGGAGGCCAAGTCTGGAGACCCAGTACTTC
abundance: few; j_gene: TRBJ2-2; d_gene: NA; v_gene: TRBV27; CDR3aa: CASTDWRNTGELFF; CDR3nt: TGTGCCAGCACCGATTGGCGTAACACCGGGGAGCTGTTTTTT
abundance: many; j_gene: TRBJ2-2; d_gene: NA; v_gene: TRBV12-3/TRBV12-4; CDR3aa: CASSDTRANTGELFF; CDR3nt: TGTGCCAGCAGTGATACGCGGGCGAACACCGGGGAGCTGTTTTTT
abundance: few; j_gene: TRBJ2-7; d_gene: NA; v_gene: TRBV5-1; CDR3aa: CASSPGQGNSYEQYF; CDR3nt: TGCGCCAGCAGCCCGGGTCAGGGGAACTCCTACGAGCAGTACTTC
abundance: few; j_gene: TRBJ1-2; d_gene: TRBD1; v_gene: TRBV7-3; CDR3aa: CASSLTGQGASAYGYTF; CDR3nt: TGTGCCAGCAGCTTAACCGGACAGGGGGCGTCCGCCTATGGCTACACCTTC
abundance: NA; j_gene: TRBJ2-2; d_gene: TRBD2; v_gene: TRBV7-2; CDR3aa: CASINPTVAGVRTVDLFF; CDR3nt: TGTGCCAGCATCAACCCTACGGTTGCGGGGGTGCGGACCGTGGATCTGTTTTTT
abundance: many; j_gene: TRBJ1-5; d_gene: TRBD1; v_gene: TRBV2; CDR3aa: CASSRDRGFQPQHF; CDR3nt: TGTGCCAGCAGCCGGGACAGGGGGTTTCAGCCCCAGCATTTT
abundance: few; j_gene: TRBJ2-1; d_gene: TRBD2; v_gene: TRBV19; CDR3aa: CASSLGTSGSVWGNEQFF; CDR3nt: TGTGCCAGTAGTCTAGGGACTAGCGGGAGCGTTTGGGGGAATGAGCAGTTCTTC
abundance: many; j_gene: TRBJ1-4; d_gene: NA; v_gene: TRBV7-2; CDR3aa: CASSGHREKLFF; CDR3nt: TGTGCCAGCAGCGGACATCGGGAAAAACTGTTTTTT
abundance: few; j_gene: TRBJ2-1; d_gene: TRBD2; v_gene: TRBV7-8; CDR3aa: CASSPHRLAGRYNEQFF; CDR3nt: TGTGCCAGCAGCCCTCATCGACTAGCGGGACGCTACAATGAGCAGTTCTTC
abundance: NA; j_gene: TRBJ2-1; d_gene: NA; v_gene: TRBV4-1; CDR3aa: CASKIAGAYNEQFF; CDR3nt: TGCGCCAGCAAAATTGCAGGGGCCTACAATGAGCAGTTCTTC
abundance: many; j_gene: TRBJ2-3; d_gene: NA; v_gene: TRBV27; CDR3aa: CASRLTPDRLDTQYF; CDR3nt: TGTGCCAGCAGACTAACCCCTGACAGGCTTGATACGCAGTATTTT
abundance: NA; j_gene: TRBJ2-2; d_gene: NA; v_gene: TRBV12-3/TRBV12-4; CDR3aa: CAVQSGGELFF; CDR3nt: TGTGCCGTACAGTCGGGCGGGGAGCTGTTTTTT
abundance: few; j_gene: TRBJ1-5; d_gene: NA; v_gene: TRBV12-3/TRBV12-4; CDR3aa: CASSLGGGRGNQPQHF; CDR3nt: TGTGCCAGCAGTTTAGGAGGGGGACGGGGCAATCAGCCCCAGCATTTT
abundance: few; j_gene: TRBJ2-6; d_gene: TRBD1; v_gene: TRBV5-6; CDR3aa: CASKGAAGANVLTF; CDR3nt: TGTGCCAGCAAGGGGGCCGCTGGGGCCAACGTCCTGACTTTT